This T cell receptor (beta chain) was sequenced for a study of cytomegalovirus exposure and HLA in healthy donors. The PCR used 60 Vbeta and 13 Jbeta primers. Using immunoSEQ multiplex PCR, the repertoire was profiled, and TCRdb retains in-frame clones only, with some absent. The table lists some 150,000 clones, roughly 89% of them singletons, with under 6.5% in the top ten. This clone was seen a handful of times. Deletions cut 3 bases from V and 0 bases from J, with 9 bases between. The V gene's germline CDR1 is LNHNV and CDR2 YYDKDF (reference sequence). The CDR3 loop spans 16 amino acids. V and J are TRBV15 and TRBJ2-6; TRBD2 is a possible D gene (6 bases). Sequenced sample: PBMCs. This receptor was obtained from a woman in her 30s in good health and CMV-seronegative. The CDR3 spells CATSREGGSGANVLTF. For the CDR3, the DNA is TGTGCCACCAGCAGGGAGGGTGGCTCTGGGGCCAACGTCCTGACTTTC.